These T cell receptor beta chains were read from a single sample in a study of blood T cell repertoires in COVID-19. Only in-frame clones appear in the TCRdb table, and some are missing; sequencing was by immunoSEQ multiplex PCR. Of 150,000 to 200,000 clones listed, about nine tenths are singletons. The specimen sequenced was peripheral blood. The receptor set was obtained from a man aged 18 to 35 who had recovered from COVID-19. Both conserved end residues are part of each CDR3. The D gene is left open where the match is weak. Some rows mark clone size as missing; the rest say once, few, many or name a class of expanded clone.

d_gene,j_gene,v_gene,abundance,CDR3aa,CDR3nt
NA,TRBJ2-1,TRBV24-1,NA,CATSDSATTRGKFF,TGTGCCACCAGTGATTCCGCGACGACTAGGGGAAAATTCTTC
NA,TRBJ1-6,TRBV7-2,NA,CASSPRQSSSYNSPLHF,TGTGCCAGCAGCCCCAGACAGTCGAGCTCCTATAATTCACCCCTCCACTTT
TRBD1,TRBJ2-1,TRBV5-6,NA,CASSFDRGFYNEQFF,TGTGCCAGCAGCTTTGACAGGGGGTTCTACAATGAGCAGTTCTTC
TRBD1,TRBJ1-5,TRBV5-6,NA,CASSSDRGDSNQPQHF,TGTGCCAGCAGCTCGGACAGGGGCGATAGCAATCAGCCCCAGCATTTT
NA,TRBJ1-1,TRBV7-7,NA,CASSSDYNTEAFF,TGTGCTAGCAGCTCGGACTATAACACTGAAGCTTTCTTT
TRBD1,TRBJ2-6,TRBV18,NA,CASSPVGQANSGANVLTF,TGTGCCAGCTCACCCGTGGGACAGGCGAACTCTGGGGCCAACGTCCTGACTTTC
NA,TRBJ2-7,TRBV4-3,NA,CASSQDEAAGVYEQYF,TGCGCCAGCAGCCAAGATGAGGCAGCGGGTGTTTACGAGCAGTACTTC
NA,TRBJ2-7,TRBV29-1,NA,CSVEGQPYEQYF,TGCAGCGTTGAAGGACAGCCCTACGAGCAGTACTTC
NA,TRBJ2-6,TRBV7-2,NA,CASSFGSSGANVLTF,TGTGCCAGCAGCTTTGGGAGCTCTGGGGCCAACGTCCTGACTTTC
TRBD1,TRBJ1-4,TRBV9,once,CASSVETGFNEKLFF,TGTGCCAGCAGCGTGGAGACAGGGTTTAATGAAAAACTGTTTTTT
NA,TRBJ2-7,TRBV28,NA,CASSPPGSPYEQYF,TGTGCCAGCAGTCCGCCGGGGTCCCCGTACGAGCAGTACTTC
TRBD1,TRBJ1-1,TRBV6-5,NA,CASSRIRGTGTEAFF,TGTGCCAGCAGCAGAATCAGGGGGACCGGCACTGAAGCTTTCTTT
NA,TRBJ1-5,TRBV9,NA,CASSARGTPNQPQHF,TGTGCCAGCAGCGCTAGGGGGACACCTAATCAGCCCCAGCATTTT
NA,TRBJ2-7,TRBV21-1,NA,CASRSYRFETNEQYF,TGTGCCAGCAGATCCTATAGGTTCGAGACAAACGAGCAGTACTTC
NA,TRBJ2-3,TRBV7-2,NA,CASSLGGTDTQYF,TGTGCCAGCAGCCTAGGAGGCACAGATACGCAGTATTTT
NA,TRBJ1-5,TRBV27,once,CASSLEGYSNQPQHF,TGTGCCAGCAGTTTAGAGGGCTATAGCAATCAGCCCCAGCATTTT
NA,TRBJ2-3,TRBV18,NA,CASSPLDSTDTQYF,TGTGCCAGCTCACCACTAGACTCTACAGATACGCAGTATTTT
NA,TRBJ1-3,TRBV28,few,CASDRAGNTIYF,TGTGCCAGTGACCGGGCTGGAAACACCATATATTTT
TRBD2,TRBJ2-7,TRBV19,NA,CASSIAGGSSYEQYF,TGTGCCAGTAGTATAGCGGGAGGGAGCTCCTACGAGCAGTACTTC
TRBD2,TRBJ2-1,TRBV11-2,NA,CASIPAGGGYNEQFF,TGTGCCAGCATCCCAGCGGGAGGAGGCTACAATGAGCAGTTCTTC
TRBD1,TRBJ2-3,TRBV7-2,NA,CASSLSRDRSDTQYF,TGTGCCAGCAGCTTATCCCGGGACAGGTCTGATACGCAGTATTTT
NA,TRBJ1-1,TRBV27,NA,CASSFVQTTEAFF,TGTGCCAGCAGTTTCGTACAGACCACTGAAGCTTTCTTT
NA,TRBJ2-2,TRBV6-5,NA,CASSRTFTGELFF,TGTGCCAGCAGCCGTACTTTCACCGGGGAGCTGTTTTTT
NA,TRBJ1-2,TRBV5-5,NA,CASSEDSYGYTF,TGTGCCAGCAGTGAGGACAGCTATGGCTACACCTTC
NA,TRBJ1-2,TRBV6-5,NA,CASSYSGATNYGYTF,TGTGCCAGCAGTTACTCGGGGGCGACTAACTATGGCTACACCTTC
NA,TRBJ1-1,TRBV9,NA,CASSVGGVRDTEAFF,TGTGCCAGCAGCGTAGGGGGGGTGCGGGACACTGAAGCTTTCTTT
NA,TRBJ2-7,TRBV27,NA,CASSRQATYEQYF,TGTGCCAGCAGTCGGCAGGCAACCTACGAGCAGTACTTC
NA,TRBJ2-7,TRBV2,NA,CASGGTVSYEQYF,TGTGCCAGCGGGGGGACGGTCTCCTACGAGCAGTACTTC